Detailed here is one T cell receptor (beta chain). The antigen remains unidentified. Sequencing was performed with immunoSEQ multiplex PCR; in TCRdb, only in-frame clones are kept and a portion is missing. Among 68,000 or so clones listed, around nine tenths were seen once. This CDR3 comprises 13 residues. Germline V gene sequence: CDR1 ENHRY, CDR2 SYGVKD. V shed 6 bases and J shed 5 bases, with 14 bases lying between them. This sample is drawn from a study of T cell responses to AZD1222 COVID-19 vaccine. Study results and limitations: Most donors were white British, females outnumbered males, and clonal diversity was possibly underestimated. Spike-specific TCR breadth and depth went up after people got two AZD1222 doses.

Sequenced material: peripheral blood, taken on day 0 of AZD1222 vaccination. The sequence was obtained from an adult in good health. This chain connects TRBV10-3 to TRBJ2-7; D remains ambiguous. The CDR3 DNA sequence: TGTGCCATCAGGGGGTTAGGTAGGGACGAGCAGTACTTC. It is translated as CAIRGLGRDEQYF.